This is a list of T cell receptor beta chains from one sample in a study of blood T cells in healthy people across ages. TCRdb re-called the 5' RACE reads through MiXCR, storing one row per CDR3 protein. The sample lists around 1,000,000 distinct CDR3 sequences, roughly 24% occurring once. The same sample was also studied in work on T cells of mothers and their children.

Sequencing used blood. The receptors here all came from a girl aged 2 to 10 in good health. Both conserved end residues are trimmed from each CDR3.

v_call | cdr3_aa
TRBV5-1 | ASSLEGGGEAF
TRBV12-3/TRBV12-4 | ASSALSGGAGETQY
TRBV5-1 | ASSLAPGGQLGNTIY
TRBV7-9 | ASTLLRSGGRKEETQY
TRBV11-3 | ASSLFGTPLPEQY
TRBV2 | ASSVLEKF
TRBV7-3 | ASSKTGFEAF
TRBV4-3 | ASSQEELGEAF
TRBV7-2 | ASLPGLAGENIQY
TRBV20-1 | SASLRTSGLYEQY
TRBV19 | ASSARTSGTVPLGEQY
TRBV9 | AGSANTDTQY
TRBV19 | ASTVPGSHEQY
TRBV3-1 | ASSQDRVAGQETQY
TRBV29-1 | SVYSSTDTQY
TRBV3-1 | ASSQENGEGPNTGELF
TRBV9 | ASSGTSGRTGELF
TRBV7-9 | ASRQGLAAISGETQY
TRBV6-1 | ASSATSGGVNEQF
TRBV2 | ASCLEGAPTDTQY
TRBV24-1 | ATSAQGLGGYT
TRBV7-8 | ASSLAGLSETQY
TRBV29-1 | SVEDAENQPQH
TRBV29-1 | SGGQGYGYEQY
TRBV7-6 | ASSSDRGLAGSEQY
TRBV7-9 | ASSRVASGRSDEQF
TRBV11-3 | ASRLLRNLNNEQF
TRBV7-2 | ASSLTGPSYNEQF
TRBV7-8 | ASSLTPSDTEAF
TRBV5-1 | ASSQDVGTSFFTDTQY
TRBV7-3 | ASSHRLGVGNEQF
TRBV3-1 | ASSQDQNGTGWEQPQH
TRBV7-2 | ASSRQGASYSPLH
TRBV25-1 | ASSEAYGGTEAF
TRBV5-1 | ASSWKSQETQY
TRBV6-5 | ASSYLLTTSDEQY
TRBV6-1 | ASSDEGTISSYEQY
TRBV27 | AGTPLDGGSYGYT
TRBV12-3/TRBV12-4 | ASNSGTGLPPSGEQF
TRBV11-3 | ASSLAYTGELF
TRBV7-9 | ASSLWPPGTGDTEAF
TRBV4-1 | ASSQVGHYGYT